These T cell receptor beta chains were read from a single sample in a study of vaccination and CD4 T cells after COVID-19. MiXCR, run by TCRdb on the PCR reads, gives a single entry per CDR3 protein. The sample lists roughly 24,000 distinct CDR3 sequences, roughly 53% occurring once. These receptors have no identified antigens. Material: CD4+ T cells from blood, cultured in vitro. These TCRs come from a human donor who had recovered from COVID-19. CDR3s include the opening cysteine and the closing phenylalanine or tryptophan. The D gene is left open where the match is weak. The size field is filled for only some rows; it gives once, few, many or a size class.

j_gene | v_gene | abundance | d_gene | CDR3nt | CDR3aa
TRBJ2-5 | TRBV6-2/TRBV6-3 | once | TRBD2 | TGTGCCAGCAGCAGGGGAATTTTGGCTAGCGGGGGGGGAGAGACCCAGTACTTC | CASSRGILASGGGETQYF
TRBJ1-2 | TRBV20-1 | . | TRBD1 | TGCAGTACTCGACAGGGGGCTACACCCCGCATGACCTTC | CSTRQGATPRMTF
TRBJ2-2 | TRBV2 | few | TRBD2 | TGTGCCAGCGAGCAGGGACTAGCGGGATCTGGCGGGGAGCTGTTTTTT | CASEQGLAGSGGELFF
TRBJ2-5 | TRBV30 | . | TRBD2 | TGTGCCTGGAGCCGAAGACTAGCGGGAGTGGCAATGTCAGTGGAGACCCAGTACTTC | CAWSRRLAGVAMSVETQYF
TRBJ1-1 | TRBV10-3 | . | . | TGTGCCATCAGTGAGAACACTGAAGCTTTCTTT | CAISENTEAFF
TRBJ2-5 | TRBV2 | . | . | TGTGCCAGCACGGAGGGGCGAGAGACCCAGTACTTC | CASTEGRETQYF
TRBJ2-1 | TRBV7-6 | few | TRBD2 | TGTGCCAGCGTACAAACTCCCCCTAGCGGGAGTCAGGCCCGCAATGAGCAGTTCTTC | CASVQTPPSGSQARNEQFF
TRBJ2-3 | TRBV20-1 | few | TRBD2 | TGCAGTGCGGAGGCGACGGGGACTAGAACGGGAGCTAGCACAGATACGCAGTATTTT | CSAEATGTRTGASTDTQYF
TRBJ2-7 | TRBV6-1 | . | . | TGTGCCAGCAAAAGGACAGTTGTGGGCGAGCAGTACTTC | CASKRTVVGEQYF
TRBJ2-6 | TRBV7-2 | . | . | TGTGCCAGCAGCTTAGGTAGCTCTGGGGCCAACGTCCTGACTTTC | CASSLGSSGANVLTF
TRBJ1-1 | TRBV6-1 | . | TRBD1 | TGTGCCAGCAGTGGGCAGGGGGCAGGGGAAGCTTTCTTT | CASSGQGAGEAFF
TRBJ1-2 | TRBV30 | . | . | TGTGCCTCGGCGGATACCATCGGCCCAGCCTTC | CASADTIGPAF
TRBJ1-2 | TRBV15 | once | . | TGTGCCACCAGCCCCACATCACAGGGACATGGCTACACCTTC | CATSPTSQGHGYTF
TRBJ1-1 | TRBV20-1 | few | . | TGCAGTGCTAGGGTCCAGGGGCTGAACACTGAAGCTTTCTTT | CSARVQGLNTEAFF
TRBJ1-1 | TRBV25-1 | once | . | TGTGCCAGCAGTGAGGGTAGAACTGAAGCTTTCTTT | CASSEGRTEAFF
TRBJ1-2 | TRBV10-3 | . | . | TGTGCCATCGGGAGCCAGTCCTATGGCTACACCTTC | CAIGSQSYGYTF
TRBJ1-2 | TRBV12-3/TRBV12-4 | few | . | TGTGCCAGCAGTTTGGGATATGGCTACACCTTC | CASSLGYGYTF
TRBJ2-4 | TRBV6-1 | . | TRBD1 | TGTGCCAGCAGTAAAGCGGACAGGGGAGGCATTCAGTACTTC | CASSKADRGGIQYF
TRBJ1-4 | TRBV7-2 | few | . | TGTGCCAGCAGCCTCCCGGGTGCAACTAATGAAAAACTGTTTTTT | CASSLPGATNEKLFF
TRBJ1-2 | TRBV10-2 | . | TRBD1 | TGCGCCAGCAGTGACGGACAGGGGAGGTCCGATAACTATGGCTACACCTTC | CASSDGQGRSDNYGYTF
TRBJ1-1 | TRBV20-1 | . | TRBD1 | TGCAGTGCGGGGACAGGGAAGACTGAAGCTTTCTTT | CSAGTGKTEAFF
TRBJ1-5 | TRBV7-8 | few | . | TGTGCCAGCAGCTTACTGTCGGGGAGTAATCAGCCCCAGCATTTT | CASSLLSGSNQPQHF
TRBJ2-5 | TRBV6-2/TRBV6-3 | . | TRBD2 | TGTGCCAGCAGTCCCCTAGCGGGGGGGACCCAGTACTTC | CASSPLAGGTQYF